Each of the 29 T cell receptor beta chains below was sequenced from the same sample in a study of blood T cell repertoires in COVID-19. Assay used: immunoSEQ multiplex PCR; TCRdb lists only in-frame clones, some missing. The table lists 100,000 to 150,000 clones, 85% of them singletons. The specimen sequenced was peripheral blood. These receptors originate from a woman over 75 with COVID-19, enrolled during active disease.

The V call is TRBV29-1, the J call TRBJ1-1, with D tentatively TRBD1 (6 bases). Trimming shortened V by 4 bases and J by 1 base, and 16 bases separated the two germline ends. Germline assignment: CDR1 SQVTM and CDR2 ANQGSEA. The CDR3 spans 15 residues. The CDR3 spells CSVAYGQWGNTEAFF. CDR3 coding DNA: TGCAGCGTTGCCTACGGACAGTGGGGGAACACTGAAGCTTTCTTT.

This chain uses TRBV12-3 or TRBV12-4 with TRBJ2-1, with 8 positions matching TRBD2. This CDR3 has 11 residues. The V gene end was trimmed by 3 bases and the J gene end by 14 bases; junction bases not matched to a gene: 3. The CDR3 DNA reads as TGTGCCAGCAGTTTCGGGGGGGGCAAGTTCTTC. This codes for CASSFGGGKFF.

The chain is built from TRBV7-2 and TRBJ2-3; TRBD2 agrees at 7 bases. The CDR3 consists of 14 residues. V trimming: 1 base; J trimming: 3 bases; junction bases outside the gene matches: 1. Germline V gene sequence: CDR1 SGHTA, CDR2 FQGNSA. The DNA for the CDR3 is TGTGCCAGCAGCTTAGTGCGGGGGACAGATACGCAGTATTTT. Protein product: CASSLVRGTDTQYF.

Only a few counts were recorded for this clone. This rearrangement joins TRBV2 to TRBJ1-2; TRBD1 matches 7 bases. Germline V gives CDR1 SNHLY, CDR2 FYNNEI. The CDR3 sequence is 14 residues long. Trimming at V came to 6 bases and at J to 3 bases, leaving 7 bases not matched to a gene. For the CDR3, the DNA is TGTGCCAGCAGGAAGACAGGGTTCGACTATGGCTACACCTTC. Its translation is CASRKTGFDYGYTF.

CDR3 sequence: CASSTYGQGLTDTQYF. CDR3 coding DNA: TGTGCCAGCTCGACCTACGGACAGGGTCTCACAGATACGCAGTATTTT. This chain uses TRBV18 with TRBJ2-3; 8 bases are shared with TRBD1. This CDR3 region has 16 residues. The ends lost 6 bases at V and 2 bases at J; junction bases unmatched: 10. Germline-derived CDR1 and CDR2 are KGHSH and LQKENI.

This clone came up a few times. The chain employs TRBV6-2 or TRBV6-3 and TRBJ2-7; 9 bases are a match to TRBD2. The V gene end was trimmed by 2 bases and the J gene end by 5 bases; junction bases not matched to a gene: 4. The germline V gene encodes CDR1 MNHEY and CDR2 SVGEGT. The CDR3 is 14 amino acids. CDR3 in amino acids: CASSYAGGPHEQYF. CDR3 in DNA: TGTGCCAGCAGTTACGCGGGAGGGCCCCACGAGCAGTACTTC.

CDR3 nucleotides: TGTGCCAGCAGCTTGCCGGGAGGGCGGGAGCAGTACTTC. This translates into CASSLPGGREQYF. The chain uses TRBV5-4 and TRBJ2-7; 8 bases agree with TRBD2. Per the germline V gene, CDR1 is SGHNT and CDR2 is YYREEE (reference sequence). This CDR3 has 13 amino acids. The V gene end was trimmed by 1 base and the J gene end by 7 bases; junction bases not matched to a gene: 4. Filled out from reference TRBV5-4 and TRBJ2-7, the complete variable domain reads ETGVTQSPTHLIKTRGQQVTLRCSSQSGHNTVSWYQQALGQGPQFIFQYYREEENGRGNFPPRFSGLQFPNYSSELNVNALELDDSALYLCASSLPGGREQYFGPGTRLTVT.

This clone is a singleton in its sample. The V and J genes are TRBV9 and TRBJ1-2, with 8 nucleotides matching TRBD1. The germline CDR1 and CDR2 sequences are SGDLS and YYNGEE. The CDR3 consists of 15 residues. The ends lost 3 bases at V and 7 bases at J; junction bases unmatched: 11. The CDR3 spells CASSATNQGALGYTF. Written as DNA, the CDR3 is TGTGCCAGCAGCGCAACCAACCAGGGGGCGCTTGGCTACACCTTC.

The CDR3 here is CASSQARDKLAVEQYF. The CDR3 nucleotides are TGTGCCAGCAGCCAAGCTCGCGATAAACTAGCGGTTGAGCAGTACTTC. This chain links TRBV3-1 (or the pseudogene TRBV3-2) with TRBJ2-7; TRBD2 matches at 8 bases. J was trimmed by 7 bases and V by 1 base; bases with no gene match: 12. Per germline, CDR1 LGHDT and CDR2 YNNKEL (reference sequence). The CDR3 has 16 residues.

The rearrangement joins TRBV20-1 to TRBJ2-3; weak D call: TRBD2 (6 bases). Germline V gene sequence: CDR1 DFQATT, CDR2 SNEGSKA (reference sequence). The CDR3 runs 10 residues. V was cut by 6 bases and J by 10 bases, with 11 bases left in between. In DNA, the CDR3 is TGCAGTGCCAACGGGGGTGCGCAGTATTTT. This codes for CSANGGAQYF.

This clone has just one count. The J gene is TRBJ2-5, the V gene TRBV6-1; possible D gene TRBD1, 6 bases. The V end was cut by 4 bases, the J end by 2 bases, with 17 bases between. CDR3 length equals 16 residues. Germline CDR1 and CDR2: MNHNS and SASEGT. This CDR3 reads CASSARQVLLQETQYF. CDR3 DNA sequence: TGTGCCAGCAGTGCCAGACAGGTCCTCCTGCAAGAGACCCAGTACTTC.

Only one count was recorded for this clone. The chain combines TRBV19 with TRBJ2-4; 8 bases fit TRBD1. With 1 base clipped from V and 1 base from J, the junction kept 9 bases outside the gene matches. CDR3 length equals 18 residues. Germline lookup yields CDR1 LNHDA and CDR2 SQIVND (reference sequence). CDR3 nucleotide sequence: TGTGCCAGTAGTATAGGGACAGGGATAGCGACGGCCAAAAACATTCAGTACTTC. Amino acid sequence: CASSIGTGIATAKNIQYF.

The rearrangement joins TRBV5-1 to TRBJ1-1; D uncertain. The CDR3 runs 13 residues. Trimming removed 0 bases at V and 1 base at J, with 4 bases between. CDR1 and CDR2 (germline): SGHRS, YFSETQ. The DNA of the CDR3 is TGCGCCAGCAGCTTGGCCAGGAACACTGAAGCTTTCTTT. Protein: CASSLARNTEAFF. Full variable domain (remainder filled in from reference TRBV5-1 and TRBJ1-1): KAGVTQTPRYLIKTRGQQVTLSCSPISGHRSVSWYQQTPGQGLQFLFEYFSETQRNKGNFPGRFSGRQFSNSRSEMNVSTLELGDSALYLCASSLARNTEAFFGQGTRLTVV.

The rearrangement links TRBV21-1 to TRBJ1-2; TRBD1 reflects the table's D call only, with no check against the DNA. TRBV21-1 is annotated as a pseudogene. The CDR3 spans 16 residues. The CDR3 region is CASTRDLRGQASGYTF. The CDR3 DNA sequence: TGTGCCAGCACACGAGACCTAAGAGGACAGGCGTCTGGCTACACCTTC.

This clone came up a few times. The chain uses TRBV2 and TRBJ1-5; possibly TRBD1 for D (6 bases). The V gene lost 8 bases and the J gene lost 6 bases, with 14 bases spanning the gap. The germline CDR1 and CDR2 sequences are SNHLY and FYNNEI. CDR3 length: 13 residues. CDR3: CASHRRGSQPQHF. The CDR3 DNA is TGTGCCAGCCACCGAAGGGGGTCTCAGCCCCAGCATTTT.

V is TRBV5-5 and J is TRBJ1-3; the D is unclear. This CDR3 region has 14 residues. The germline V gene encodes CDR1 SGHKS and CDR2 YYEKEE (reference sequence). With 2 bases removed from V and 0 bases from J, the gap between germline ends came to 6 bases. The CDR3: CASSFGSSGNTIYF. CDR3 coding DNA: TGTGCCAGCAGCTTTGGCAGCTCTGGAAACACCATATATTTT.

This clone is a singleton in its sample. This rearrangement joins TRBV4-3 to TRBJ2-7, with 7 positions matching TRBD2. Germline CDR1 LGHNA, CDR2 YSLEER. The CDR3 runs to 17 residues. V was pared by 0 bases and J by 2 bases, with 10 bases of the junction left unmatched. This CDR3 is CASSQDPPGRGAYEQYF. For the CDR3, the DNA is TGCGCCAGCAGCCAAGACCCTCCCGGACGGGGGGCCTACGAGCAGTACTTC.

The chain is built from TRBV10-3 and TRBJ2-1, with 10 bases identical to TRBD2. This CDR3 region has 15 residues. CDR1 and CDR2 (germline): ENHRY, SYGVKD. V dropped 5 bases and J dropped 7; count of bases not matched to a gene: 8. As DNA, the CDR3 is TGTGCCATCAGTAAAGCGGGAGGGCCTGGGAATGAGCAGTTCTTC. The encoded protein is CAISKAGGPGNEQFF.

The count of this clone is one. The V gene is TRBV5-6, the J gene TRBJ2-7; maybe TRBD2 (6 bases). The germline V gene has CDR1 SGHDT and CDR2 YYEEEE. V lost 4 bases to trimming and J lost 7 bases, with 18 bases between them. This CDR3 has 14 amino acids. CDR3 residues: CASSLPGTGKEQYF. The CDR3 DNA sequence: TGTGCCAGCAGCCTACCCGGGACTGGAAAGGAGCAGTACTTC.

The chain joins TRBV15 to TRBJ1-5; D is possibly TRBD1 (5 bases). The CDR3 sequence is 13 residues long. Germline values: CDR1 LNHNV, CDR2 YYDKDF (reference sequence). The V gene lost 2 bases and the J gene lost 4 bases, with 6 bases spanning the gap. The CDR3 region is CATSRQGNQPQHF. The CDR3 coding sequence is TGTGCCACCAGCAGACAGGGAAATCAGCCCCAGCATTTT.

V usage is TRBV11-1 and J usage is TRBJ1-1; 8 bases align to TRBD1. The germline CDR1 and CDR2 sequences are SGHAT and FQDESV (reference sequence). V gave up 3 bases and J gave up 7 bases; unmatched junction bases: 13. The CDR3 consists of 16 residues. CDR3 loop: CASSFSQGAFLGEAFF. CDR3 nucleotide sequence: TGTGCCAGCAGCTTCTCGCAGGGGGCATTTTTAGGTGAAGCTTTCTTT. The variable domain in full, with the rest retrieved from reference TRBV11-1 and TRBJ1-1, is EAEVAQSPRYKITEKSQAVAFWCDPISGHATLYWYRQILGQGPELLVQFQDESVVDDSQLPKDRFSAERLKGVDSTLKIQPAELGDSAMYLCASSFSQGAFLGEAFFGQGTRLTVV.

This chain uses TRBV5-5 with TRBJ2-1; D may be TRBD1 (6 bases). The ends were cut back, 0 bases at V and 6 bases at J, with 10 bases in the middle. This CDR3 has 14 residues. The germline V gene has CDR1 SGHKS and CDR2 YYEKEE (reference sequence). CDR3 nucleotides: TGTGCCAGCAGCTTGGAGGGACAATTCAATGAGCAGTTCTTC. It translates to CASSLEGQFNEQFF.

The chain recombines TRBV5-6 with TRBJ2-5; 9 positions agree with TRBD2. CDR1 and CDR2 from the germline V gene are SGHDT and YYEEEE. Trimming cost V 1 base and J 2 bases; bases outside gene matches: 6. This CDR3 spans 16 amino acids. This CDR3 is CASSLNGLATQETQYF. In nucleotides, the CDR3 is TGTGCCAGCAGCTTGAATGGACTAGCGACTCAAGAGACCCAGTACTTC. The full variable domain, rest sourced from reference TRBV5-6 and TRBJ2-5, is DAGVTQSPTHLIKTRGQQVTLRCSPKSGHDTVSWYQQALGQGPQFIFQYYEEEERQRGNFPDRFSGHQFPNYSSELNVNALLLGDSALYLCASSLNGLATQETQYFGPGTRLLVL.

The rearrangement joins TRBV20-1 to TRBJ2-7, with TRBD2 matching 7 bases. The CDR3 length is 13 residues. V lost 3 bases, J lost 2 bases, and 4 bases stayed unmatched. CDR1 is DFQATT, CDR2 SNEGSKA, per germline (reference sequence). CDR3 DNA sequence: TGCAGTGCTAGTCGGGGGGACGCCTACGAGCAGTACTTC. Translating it yields CSASRGDAYEQYF.

This chain connects TRBV19 to TRBJ2-7, with D perhaps TRBD2 (5 bases). V lost 7 bases and J 5 bases, leaving 18 bases between the germline ends. The CDR3 contains 14 residues. Germline CDR1 reads LNHDA; CDR2 reads SQIVND (reference sequence). For the CDR3, the DNA is TGTGCCAGTACTCCTACGGGGTACTACAACGAGCAGTACTTC. Amino acid sequence: CASTPTGYYNEQYF.

The V and J genes are TRBV28 and TRBJ1-4; 7 nucleotides align to TRBD1. The germline gives CDR1 MDHEN, CDR2 SYDVKM. V lost 5 bases and J lost 3; bases outside the gene matches: 9. The CDR3 runs 16 residues. The CDR3, as DNA: TGTGCCAGCAGTACACCTCGACAGGGCTCTAATGAAAAACTGTTTTTT. It yields the protein CASSTPRQGSNEKLFF.

The table lists this clone with a few counts. This rearrangement joins TRBV19 to TRBJ1-1, with 8 bases matching TRBD1. Per germline, CDR1 LNHDA and CDR2 SQIVND (reference sequence). V lost 6 bases and J lost 0; bases outside the gene matches: 3. The CDR3 loop spans 14 amino acids. CDR3 sequence: CASRTGDMNTEAFF. The CDR3, as DNA: TGTGCCAGTAGGACAGGGGACATGAACACTGAAGCTTTCTTT.

This rearrangement joins TRBV6-5 to TRBJ1-6; D is undetermined. Germline V gives CDR1 MNHEY, CDR2 SVGAGI. The CDR3 has 12 amino acids. V was cut by 6 bases and J by 7 bases, with 7 bases left in between. CDR3 nucleotide sequence: TGTGCCAGCAGAGGAGAGAATTCACCCCTCCACTTT. Translated, it gives CASRGENSPLHF.

This clone is a singleton in its sample. V and J are TRBV3-1 (or the pseudogene TRBV3-2) and TRBJ1-3; D call uncertain. The CDR3 length is 16 residues. V gave up 4 bases and J gave up 0 bases, with 13 bases separating them. The germline V gene encodes CDR1 LGHDT and CDR2 YNNKEL (reference sequence). This CDR3 reads CASSPSRGYSGNTIYF. DNA for the CDR3: TGTGCCAGCAGCCCGTCCCGAGGTTACTCTGGAAACACCATATATTTT.